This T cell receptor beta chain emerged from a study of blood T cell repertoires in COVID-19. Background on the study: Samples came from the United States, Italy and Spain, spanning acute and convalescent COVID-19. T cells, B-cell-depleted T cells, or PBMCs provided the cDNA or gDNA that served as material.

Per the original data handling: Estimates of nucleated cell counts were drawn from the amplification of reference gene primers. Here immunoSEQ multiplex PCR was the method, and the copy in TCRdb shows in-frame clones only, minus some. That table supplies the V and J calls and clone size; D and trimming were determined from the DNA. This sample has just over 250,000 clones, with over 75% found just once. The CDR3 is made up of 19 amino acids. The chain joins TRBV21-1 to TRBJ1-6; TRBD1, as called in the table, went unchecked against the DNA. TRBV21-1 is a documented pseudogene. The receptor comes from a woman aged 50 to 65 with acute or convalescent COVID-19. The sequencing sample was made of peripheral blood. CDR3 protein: CASSTLLGQGRGYNSPLHF. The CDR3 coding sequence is TGTGCCAGCAGCACTCTCCTTGGACAGGGAAGAGGCTATAATTCACCCCTCCACTTT.